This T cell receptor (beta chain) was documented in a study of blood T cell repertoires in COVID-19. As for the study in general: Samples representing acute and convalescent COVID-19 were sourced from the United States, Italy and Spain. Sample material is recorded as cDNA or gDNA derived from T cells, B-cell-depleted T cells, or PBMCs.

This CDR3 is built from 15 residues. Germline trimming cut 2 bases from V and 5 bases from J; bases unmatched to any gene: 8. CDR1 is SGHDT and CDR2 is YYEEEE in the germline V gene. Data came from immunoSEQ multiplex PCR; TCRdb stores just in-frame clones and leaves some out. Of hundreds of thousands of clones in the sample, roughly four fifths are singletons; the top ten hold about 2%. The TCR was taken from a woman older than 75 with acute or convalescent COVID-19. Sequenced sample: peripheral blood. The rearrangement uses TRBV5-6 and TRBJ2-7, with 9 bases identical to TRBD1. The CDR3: CASSFETGGKNEQYF. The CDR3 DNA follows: TGTGCCAGCAGCTTTGAGACAGGGGGTAAGAACGAGCAGTACTTC. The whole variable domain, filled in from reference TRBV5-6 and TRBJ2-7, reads DAGVTQSPTHLIKTRGQQVTLRCSPKSGHDTVSWYQQALGQGPQFIFQYYEEEERQRGNFPDRFSGHQFPNYSSELNVNALLLGDSALYLCASSFETGGKNEQYFGPGTRLTVT.